The text below deals with one TCR beta chain. Its antigen is currently unknown. In the PCR, 60 Vbeta and 13 Jbeta primers were used. Assay: immunoSEQ multiplex PCR; the TCRdb copy retains only in-frame clones and omits some. The sample includes roughly 150,000 clones, about 84% of them seen just once. This CDR3 has 13 residues. V lost 5 bases, J lost 6 bases, and 4 bases stayed unmatched. Germline CDR1 is SEHNR and CDR2 is FQNEAQ (reference sequence). These data are taken from a study of cytomegalovirus exposure and HLA in healthy donors. Findings of the study overall: There were reportedly fewer N-insertions in an Asian-associated ancestry cluster than the approximately 700-donor mean, in a later analysis.

The TCR sequence derives from a woman between 40 and 55 years old in good health and CMV-seropositive. The sequencing input was PBMCs. The rearrangement joins TRBV7-9 to TRBJ1-3; 7 nucleotides match TRBD1. The CDR3, as DNA: TGTGCCAGCAGCACAGGGGATTCAAACACCATATATTTT. Its protein is CASSTGDSNTIYF.